The clone carrying this T cell receptor (beta chain) has just one count. This sample is drawn from a study of blood T cell repertoires in COVID-19. The wider study: Acute-phase and convalescent COVID-19 samples originated in the United States, Italy and Spain. Nucleic acid was either cDNA or gDNA, and it came from T cells, B-cell-depleted T cells, or PBMCs.

Only in-frame clones appear in the TCRdb table, and some are missing; sequencing was by immunoSEQ multiplex PCR. This table holds over 200,000 clones, around four fifths found once. The material sequenced was peripheral blood. The TCR originated in a woman aged 40 to 50 with active or convalescent COVID-19.

Here the CDR3 DNA reads TGTGCCAGCAGCTTAGGAGTTGGCCTCCCGGGGCCCCAGCATTTT. Amino acid sequence: CASSLGVGLPGPQHF. The V gene is TRBV7-9, the J gene TRBJ1-5; D gene ambiguous. This CDR3 has 15 residues. V gave up 1 base and J gave up 9 bases, with 16 bases separating them. The germline V gene encodes CDR1 SEHNR and CDR2 FQNEAQ (reference sequence).